This T cell receptor (beta chain) was observed in a study of cytomegalovirus exposure and HLA in healthy donors. Study-wide points: A further, later analysis showed that HLA-associated TCR beta chains (compared with equally common others) were more clonally expanded.

PCR primers comprised 60 Vbeta and 13 Jbeta primers. Data came from immunoSEQ multiplex PCR; TCRdb stores just in-frame clones and leaves some out. This table has about 150,000 clones, under 90% appearing once. Notes on this clone: Its specificity is unknown.

The sequencing sample was made of PBMCs. The TCR comes from a man aged 30 to 39 in good health and CMV-seropositive.

CDR3 nucleotide sequence: TGTGCCAGCAGTCCCACCGGGACACCCAACACCGGGGAGCTGTTTTTT. It translates to CASSPTGTPNTGELFF. The chain carries TRBV27 and TRBJ2-2, with D perhaps TRBD1 (6 bases). Trimming took off 5 bases at V and 2 bases at J, with 15 bases between the two ends. The CDR3 contains 16 residues. Germline assignment: CDR1 MNHEY and CDR2 SMNVEV (reference sequence).